This entry lists 30 T cell receptor beta chains sequenced from one sample in a study of tumor-infiltrating lymphocytes in localized non-small cell lung cancer. Produced via immunoSEQ multiplex PCR; TCRdb's table is partial and in-frame only. The table lists 15,000 to 20,000 clones, 65% to 85% of them singletons. What was sequenced was lung tumor tissue. Every receptor here comes from a human donor with non-small cell lung cancer.

The rearrangement links TRBV6-5 to TRBJ2-7, with D maybe TRBD2 (7 bases). Germline V lookup: CDR1 MNHEY, CDR2 SVGAGI. This CDR3 is built from 15 residues. Trimming cost V 7 bases and J 0 bases, with 16 bases left between them. Here the CDR3 DNA reads TGTGCCAGCACCAAAAGTGCGGGGGCCTCCTACGAGCAGTACTTC. It yields the protein CASTKSAGASYEQYF.

This clone has only one observation. The rearrangement joins TRBV5-5 to TRBJ2-1; D is unclear. V dropped 0 bases and J dropped 3 bases, with 10 bases sitting between them. This CDR3 has 15 amino acids. The germline CDR1 and CDR2 sequences are SGHKS and YYEKEE (reference sequence). The CDR3: CASSLAGLGYNEQFF. For the CDR3, the DNA is TGTGCCAGCAGCTTGGCCGGTCTCGGCTACAATGAGCAGTTCTTC.

V and J are TRBV7-8 and TRBJ2-1, with 10 bases fitting TRBD2. The CDR3 spans 17 residues. The V gene end was trimmed by 5 bases and the J gene end by 0 bases; junction bases not matched to a gene: 7. The V gene's germline CDR1 is SGHVS and CDR2 FQNEAQ. This CDR3 is CASSVRTSGSSYNEQFF. CDR3 bases: TGTGCCAGCAGCGTTAGGACTAGCGGAAGCTCCTACAATGAGCAGTTCTTC.

This clone was detected only a few times. The J gene is TRBJ2-5, the V gene TRBV5-1; D may match TRBD1 or TRBD2 (6 bases each). CDR3 size: 16 residues. Germline CDR1 reads SGHRS; CDR2 reads YFSETQ. The V gene lost 0 bases and the J gene lost 5 bases, with 17 bases spanning the gap. The CDR3 loop is CASSLEGGTGFETQYF. CDR3 in DNA: TGCGCCAGCAGCTTGGAGGGGGGCACAGGGTTCGAGACCCAGTACTTC.

The chain uses TRBV5-6 and TRBJ2-7; 9 nucleotides agree with TRBD1. Germline V gene lookup returns CDR1 SGHDT and CDR2 YYEEEE. The J segment lost 1 base and the V segment lost 4 bases, leaving 6 bases of the junction unmatched. CDR3 size: 15 residues. The CDR3 DNA is TGTGCCAGCAGCGGTGGGACAGGGATTTCCTACGAGCAGTACTTC. Its translation: CASSGGTGISYEQYF.

The V and J genes are TRBV2 and TRBJ1-6; D gene uncertain. V was shortened by 3 bases and J by 10 bases, with 4 bases between the two germline ends. There are 11 residues in the CDR3. Germline V gene data show CDR1 as SNHLY and CDR2 as FYNNEI. The CDR3 DNA reads as TGTGCCAGCAGTGATGAATCACCCCTCCACTTT. As protein: CASSDESPLHF.

This clone rates as medium-sized (0.01 to 0.1%). This chain uses TRBV6-4 with TRBJ2-2, with a tentative D call TRBD1 (6 bases). The CDR3 extends over 14 amino acids. CDR1 and CDR2 from the germline V gene are MRHNA and SNTAGT. The ends were cut back, 2 bases at V and 5 bases at J, with 9 bases in the middle. This chain's CDR3 is CASSDGRGTGELFF. CDR3 nucleotide sequence: TGTGCCAGCAGTGACGGCAGGGGAACCGGGGAGCTGTTTTTT.

The rearrangement uses TRBV9 and TRBJ2-7; no reliable D call. Germline values: CDR1 SGDLS, CDR2 YYNGEE. V was cut by 0 bases and J by 9 bases, with 13 bases left in between. The CDR3 is 13 residues long. CDR3 sequence: CASSVGQVGTQYF. The CDR3 DNA reads TGTGCCAGCAGCGTAGGGCAGGTTGGCACGCAGTACTTC.

The chain carries TRBV5-1 and TRBJ2-2; TRBD1 matches at 8 bases. This CDR3 has 14 amino acids. Trimming took 4 bases from V and 7 from J; bases not matched to a gene: 6. Germline CDR1 reads SGHRS; CDR2 reads YFSETQ. The CDR3 bases are TGCGCCAGCAGCACGGACAGGGCTGTCGGGGAGCTGTTTTTT. Its protein product is CASSTDRAVGELFF.

The chain uses TRBV10-3 and TRBJ2-3; D possibly corresponds to TRBD2 (6 bases). CDR1 and CDR2 from the germline V gene are ENHRY and SYGVKD. CDR3 length: 16 residues. With 2 bases removed from V and 0 bases from J, the gap between germline ends came to 12 bases. CDR3 DNA: TGTGCCATCAGTGAGCCACGGGGGTTTAGCACAGATACGCAGTATTTT. Translated: CAISEPRGFSTDTQYF.

The rearrangement links TRBV28 to TRBJ1-5; D gene ambiguous. The CDR3 is made up of 13 amino acids. With 6 bases removed from V and 1 base from J, the gap between germline ends came to 7 bases. Germline CDR1 MDHEN, CDR2 SYDVKM. As DNA, the CDR3 is TGTGCCAGCAGGGGCGGAAGCAATCAGCCCCAGCATTTT. Translating gives CASRGGSNQPQHF.

This clone was counted a single time. The genes are TRBV7-8 and TRBJ2-2; 7 bases are a match to TRBD1. The germline V gene has CDR1 SGHVS and CDR2 FQNEAQ. Trimming at V came to 5 bases and at J to 1 base, leaving 4 bases not matched to a gene. CDR3 size: 15 residues. Here the CDR3 DNA reads TGTGCCAGCAGCCTCTGGACAGGGAACACCGGGGAGCTGTTTTTT. Residues: CASSLWTGNTGELFF.

The J gene is TRBJ1-2, the V gene TRBV6-5, with D uncertain. Germline CDR1 and CDR2: MNHEY and SVGAGI. This CDR3 spans 14 amino acids. Between the trimmed V and J ends, which lost 8 bases and 4 bases, there was a span of 17 bases. The CDR3 spells CASRPGIYGYGYTF. The CDR3, as DNA: TGTGCCAGCCGTCCCGGCATCTATGGCTATGGCTACACCTTC.

The chain recombines TRBV5-1 with TRBJ2-7; D unresolved. This CDR3 is built from 14 residues. V dropped 0 bases and J dropped 2 bases, with 9 bases sitting between them. CDR1 and CDR2 (germline): SGHRS, YFSETQ. The CDR3 here is CASSLGQSAYEQYF. As DNA, the CDR3 is TGCGCCAGCAGCTTGGGGCAGTCCGCCTACGAGCAGTACTTC.

The gene calls are TRBV7-9 and TRBJ1-1; D possibly corresponds to TRBD1 (5 bases). From germline, CDR1 is SEHNR and CDR2 FQNEAQ (reference sequence). This CDR3 is built from 15 residues. V lost 8 bases to trimming and J lost 3 bases, with 19 bases between them. CDR3 in DNA: TGTGCCAGCGACTACCCCAACAGGCCAGACACTGAAGCTTTCTTT. Protein: CASDYPNRPDTEAFF.

This chain joins TRBV13 and TRBJ2-5; 7 bases align to TRBD2. The CDR3 has 15 residues. The V and J ends lost 10 bases and 0 bases, in that order; junction bases with no gene match: 11. Germline values: CDR1 PRHDT, CDR2 FYEKMQ (reference sequence). The CDR3 nucleotides are TGTGCCACGTGTAGCGGGCTAGCCAACCAAGAGACCCAGTACTTC. The encoded protein is CATCSGLANQETQYF.

The chain employs TRBV19 and TRBJ2-7, with 11 nucleotides matching TRBD1. The ends lost 10 bases at V and 3 bases at J; junction bases unmatched: 23. The CDR3 is made up of 19 amino acids. Germline CDR1 and CDR2: LNHDA and SQIVND (reference sequence). DNA of the CDR3: TGTGCCATTCCGCCCCGGGACAGGGGGTATGTAGGATTTATCTACGAGCAGTACTTC. It translates to CAIPPRDRGYVGFIYEQYF.

This clone is a singleton in its sample. At one end the junction does not follow the germline gene, possibly because of a read error. The J gene is TRBJ2-1, the V gene TRBV7-2, with TRBD2 matching 11 bases. Germline assignment: CDR1 SGHTA and CDR2 FQGNSA. This CDR3 is 11 amino acids long. The CDR3: CASSLAGGQFF. The CDR3 DNA reads as TGTGCCAGCAGCCTAGCGGGGGGGCAGTTCTTC. Variable domain in full (rest from reference TRBV7-2 and TRBJ2-1): GAGVSQSPSNKVTEKGKDVELRCDPISGHTALYWYRQSLGQGLEFLIYFQGNSAPDKSGLPSDRFSAERTGGSVSTLTIQRTQQEDSAVYLCASSLAGGQFFGPGTRLTVL.

The chain employs TRBV2 and TRBJ2-5; 7 bases fit TRBD2. Germline V gene data show CDR1 as SNHLY and CDR2 as FYNNEI. The CDR3 spans 14 residues. After removal of 5 bases from V and 1 base from J, the junction contained 4 bases not matched to a gene. The chain's CDR3 is CASSLLAIQETQYF. The CDR3 nucleotides are TGTGCCAGCAGTTTACTAGCGATCCAAGAGACCCAGTACTTC.

The DNA of the CDR3 is TGTGCCAGCAGCCCCCAGGGGGGGAGGAAAGGTGGCTACACCTTC. Translation gives CASSPQGGRKGGYTF. The gene calls are TRBV7-2 and TRBJ1-2; 7 bases fit TRBD1. The CDR3 contains 15 residues. Losses at the gene ends were 5 bases for V and 7 bases for J; bases not matched to a gene: 13. The germline V gene encodes CDR1 SGHTA and CDR2 FQGNSA.

V usage is TRBV29-1 and J usage is TRBJ2-3; D perhaps matches TRBD1 (6 bases). Germline V gene sequence: CDR1 SQVTM, CDR2 ANQGSEA. V dropped 1 base and J dropped 3 bases, with 14 bases sitting between them. The CDR3 covers 15 residues. The DNA of the CDR3 is TGCAGCGTTGAAGGGCTACAGGGTAGGACAGATACGCAGTATTTT. As protein: CSVEGLQGRTDTQYF.

This rearrangement joins TRBV27 to TRBJ2-7; D gene uncertain. The CDR3 is 13 amino acids. Trimming removed 5 bases at V and 5 bases at J, with 13 bases between. Germline lookup yields CDR1 MNHEY and CDR2 SMNVEV (reference sequence). The CDR3 sequence is CASSRDQHHEQYF. The CDR3 region has the DNA TGTGCCAGCAGTAGGGATCAGCACCACGAGCAGTACTTC.

The chain links TRBV4-1 to TRBJ2-6; no firm D call. V dropped 1 base and J dropped 0 bases, with 4 bases sitting between them. The length of the CDR3 is 15 residues. CDR1 MGHRA and CDR2 YSYEKL come from the germline V gene. The CDR3 loop reads CASSQVISGANVLTF. In DNA form, the CDR3 reads TGCGCCAGCAGCCAAGTAATCTCTGGGGCCAACGTCCTGACTTTC.

The chain has TRBV5-1 and TRBJ1-1; D perhaps matches TRBD1 (6 bases). This CDR3 has 13 residues. CDR1 and CDR2 from the germline V gene are SGHRS and YFSETQ. The V end was cut by 5 bases, the J end by 5 bases, with 13 bases between. The CDR3 coding sequence is TGCGCCAGCAGAATAGGGGGGGATACTGAAGCTTTCTTT. As protein: CASRIGGDTEAFF.

J is TRBJ2-3 and V is TRBV11-3; possible D gene TRBD2, 6 bases. Trimming took 4 bases from V and 1 from J, leaving 9 bases between them. CDR3 size: 14 residues. Germline V lookup: CDR1 SGHNT, CDR2 YENEEA. In nucleotides, the CDR3 is TGTGCCAGCAGCTCGTCGGGGGGCACAGATACGCAGTATTTT. Residues: CASSSSGGTDTQYF.

The chain joins TRBV6-5 to TRBJ2-7, with 9 bases lining up with TRBD1. Germline V gene lookup returns CDR1 MNHEY and CDR2 SVGAGI. Germline trimming cut 6 bases from V and 4 bases from J; bases unmatched to any gene: 4. This CDR3 is built from 13 residues. CDR3 in amino acids: CASSRTGEYEQYF. The CDR3 DNA sequence: TGTGCCAGCAGCCGGACAGGGGAATACGAGCAGTACTTC.

The V call is TRBV5-6, the J call TRBJ1-1; perhaps TRBD1 as D (6 bases). The CDR3 has 13 amino acids. Germline CDR1 SGHDT, CDR2 YYEEEE. V was clipped by 2 bases and J by 4 bases, with 9 bases between them. The CDR3 region is CASSLLGGTEAFF. CDR3 nucleotide sequence: TGTGCCAGCAGCTTATTAGGGGGCACTGAAGCTTTCTTT.

The chain employs TRBV6-6 and TRBJ2-2; 7 bases line up with TRBD1. Looked up from germline, CDR1 is MNHNY and CDR2 is SVGAGI (reference sequence). The trim removed 6 bases at V and 1 base at J, leaving 8 bases unmatched. This CDR3 is built from 16 residues. The CDR3 DNA is TGTGCCAGCAGCAACATACAGGGGCGGAACACCGGGGAGCTGTTTTTT. It specifies CASSNIQGRNTGELFF.

This chain uses TRBV6-5 with TRBJ1-1; perhaps TRBD1 as D (6 bases). CDR3 length equals 11 residues. Between the trimmed V and J ends, which lost 4 bases and 11 bases, there was a span of 11 bases. The germline V gene encodes CDR1 MNHEY and CDR2 SVGAGI. CDR3 residues: CASSSGQRAFF. CDR3 coding DNA: TGTGCCAGCAGTTCCGGACAGAGGGCTTTCTTT.

This clone was seen just once. The chain carries TRBV7-9 and TRBJ1-2, with D tentatively TRBD1 (5 bases). Per the germline V gene, CDR1 is SEHNR and CDR2 is FQNEAQ (reference sequence). The V end was cut by 0 bases, the J end by 5 bases, with 10 bases between. CDR3 length equals 14 residues. In DNA, the CDR3 is TGTGCCAGCAGCTTAGCCGGGACTGATTATGGCTACACCTTC. Encoded protein: CASSLAGTDYGYTF.